This T cell receptor (beta chain) originates from a study of glioma-infiltrating T cells (dated by TCRdb to the mid-2010s). In the study overall: Glioma tissue, non-neoplastic brain tissue and matched peripheral blood mononuclear cells were used as sources from which TCR alpha- and beta-chain repertoires were sequenced. To measure how far tissue and blood T-cell populations diverged, each tissue-infiltrating repertoire was compared against the peripheral blood repertoire of the same patient. Three low-grade glioma patients, several primary glioblastoma patients, and three non-glioma patients who contributed non-neoplastic brain tissue made up the paired cohort. What the authors observed across the whole study: In non-neoplastic patients, VJ-independent divergence between tissue and blood fell below expectation, whereas in all gliomas, and especially in low-grade gliomas, the divergence rose above expectation. Very few CDR3 sequences were shared between tissue and blood, attributed to high CDR3 diversity and limited sampling. The group comparisons were based on small numbers of patients: three non-neoplastic, three low-grade glioma and roughly eight glioblastoma patients.

CDR1 and CDR2, per the germline V gene (reference sequence), are LGHDT and YNNKEL. The CDR3 goes from the cysteine to the phenylalanine over 12 residues. Kept here is only the CDR3 DNA, which spans 36 bases and is read in frame from base 1. TCR alpha and beta CDR3 regions were amplified with the iRepertoire nested amplicon-rescue multiplex PCR (arm-PCR) platform from RNA. One-step reverse transcription and amplification used about 85-450 ng of tissue mRNA or PBMC total RNA as input. Following bead purification, Illumina adapters were added through a secondary multiplex PCR, and the libraries were then gel-purified between 200 and 400 bp. Demultiplexing relied on internal 6-nucleotide barcodes carried by the libraries. The libraries were sequenced on an Illumina MiSeq using 2x220 or 2x250 nucleotide paired-end reads. The authors' analysis ran thus. Paired reads were merged using FLASH 1.2.11 and were aligned to the GRCh37 human genome using BWA-MEM, after which TRA and TRB reads were extracted. V and J assignment used an IMGT-derived reference of cassette sequences and CDR3 motifs that included pseudogenes. Reads were translated in three frames, and productive CDR3s were defined by a C…FGXG motif without stop codons. A clonotype was defined as a unique combination of a V-J cassette pair and a CDR3 amino acid sequence. Hamming distance filtering was applied to reads, with thresholds set by the sequence error rate of each sample in mapped regions. TCRdb reprocessing: public reads trimmed at Q25 with fastp, clones called with MiXCR, in-frame beta chains kept. One record per CDR3 amino acid sequence lists the most common genes and DNA. TCRdb's processing, not the study's, gives the V and J calls here. The sample profile shows about 99,000 distinct CDR3 sequences; around 29% of them were found once. Approximately 43% of the sample rests with the top ten.

Points on this clonotype: Which antigen it targets is not known. Its ends do not fully match the called genes, so a read error is possible.

The chain links TRBV3-1 with TRBJ2-5, with the D gene uncertain. The sample consisted of glioma tissue, nonneoplastic brain tissue, or PBMCs (not recorded which). This sequence was found in a human donor with low-grade glioma or glioblastoma, undergoing nonglioma brain surgery, or in good health (not recorded which). This receptor has the CDR3 CASTQERETQYF. The DNA is as follows: TGTGCCAGCACCCAAGAGAGGGAGACCCAGTACTTC.